Presented here are 28 T cell receptor beta chains from one specimen sequenced in a study of cytomegalovirus exposure and HLA in healthy donors. Assay used: immunoSEQ multiplex PCR; TCRdb lists only in-frame clones, some missing. The sample lists hundreds of thousands of clones, 80% to 90% occurring once. Sequences were obtained from PBMCs. These TCRs come from a woman aged 18-29 years in good health and CMV-seropositive.

The gene calls are TRBV9 and TRBJ2-2, with TRBD2 matching over 16 bases. V trimming: 0 bases; J trimming: 4 bases; junction bases outside the gene matches: 6. Germline values: CDR1 SGDLS, CDR2 YYNGEE. This CDR3 is built from 19 residues. The chain's CDR3 is CASSVVGTSGRAGTGELFF. CDR3 in DNA: TGTGCCAGCAGCGTAGTTGGGACTAGCGGGAGGGCAGGCACCGGGGAGCTGTTTTTT.

The chain combines TRBV9 with TRBJ2-1; 9 bases line up with TRBD2. Germline V lookup: CDR1 SGDLS, CDR2 YYNGEE. CDR3 length equals 15 residues. V dropped 3 bases and J dropped 5; count of bases not matched to a gene: 6. CDR3 protein: CASSDIAGANNEQFF. The DNA of the CDR3 is TGTGCCAGCAGCGACATAGCGGGAGCGAACAATGAGCAGTTCTTC.

This chain connects TRBV2 to TRBJ1-5, with 9 nucleotides matching TRBD1. The CDR3 loop spans 15 amino acids. The junction had 7 bases not matched to a gene; V was cut back by 5 bases and J by 5 bases. Germline CDR1 and CDR2: SNHLY and FYNNEI. CDR3 in DNA: TGTGCCAGCAGTAAGGACAGGGGAGGGGATCAGCCCCAGCATTTT. Translation: CASSKDRGGDQPQHF.

V usage is TRBV30 and J usage is TRBJ2-3; D gene uncertain. The CDR3 runs to 13 residues. Germline V gene sequence: CDR1 GTSNPN, CDR2 SVGIG (reference sequence). The ends were cut back, 4 bases at V and 3 bases at J, with 11 bases in the middle. The CDR3 bases are TGTGCCTGGACGCCAGGAAGAACAGATACGCAGTATTTT. Protein sequence: CAWTPGRTDTQYF.

The chain employs TRBV5-8 and TRBJ1-5; D gene unclear. V was pared by 1 base and J by 7 bases, with 9 bases between. The length of the CDR3 is 13 residues. Germline V gene data show CDR1 as SGHTS and CDR2 as YDEGEE. The CDR3 region has the DNA TGTGCCAGCAGCTTGCGGGGTGAGCAGCCCCAGCATTTT. Translated, it gives CASSLRGEQPQHF.

The J gene is TRBJ2-5, the V gene TRBV9, with D possibly matching TRBD2 (5 bases). Trimming stripped 0 bases from V and 5 bases from J, with 14 bases between. Germline values: CDR1 SGDLS, CDR2 YYNGEE. The CDR3 is 15 residues long. The CDR3 loop is CASSVGGSRPETQYF. Here the CDR3 DNA reads TGTGCCAGCAGCGTAGGAGGGAGCCGGCCCGAGACCCAGTACTTC.

The chain links TRBV27 to TRBJ2-2, with a tentative D call TRBD2 (6 bases). This CDR3 comprises 17 residues. Between the trimmed V and J ends, which lost 3 bases and 6 bases, there was a span of 20 bases. Germline CDR1 and CDR2: MNHEY and SMNVEV (reference sequence). CDR3 nucleotides: TGTGCCAGCAGTTTGATAGAGGTGGAGGGGATTGCCGGGGAGCTGTTTTTT. Translating gives CASSLIEVEGIAGELFF.

The J gene is TRBJ2-7, the V gene TRBV7-9, with a weak D call TRBD2 (6 bases). The CDR3 spans 16 residues. The ends were cut back, 1 base at V and 0 bases at J, with 13 bases in the middle. The V gene's germline CDR1 is SEHNR and CDR2 FQNEAQ (reference sequence). In DNA form, the CDR3 reads TGTGCCAGCAGCTTAGAAGGGGACTTCCACTCCTACGAGCAGTACTTC. Residues: CASSLEGDFHSYEQYF. Drawing the rest from reference TRBV7-9 and TRBJ2-7, the complete variable domain is DTGVSQNPRHKITKRGQNVTFRCDPISEHNRLYWYRQTLGQGPEFLTYFQNEAQLEKSRLLSDRFSAERPKGSFSTLEIQRTEQGDSAMYLCASSLEGDFHSYEQYFGPGTRLTVT.

The rearrangement joins TRBV11-2 to TRBJ2-7; 12 positions agree with TRBD2. Germline V lookup: CDR1 SGHAT, CDR2 FQNNGV. The V and J ends lost 5 bases and 5 bases, in that order; junction bases with no gene match: 4. The CDR3 spans 14 residues. In DNA, the CDR3 is TGTGCCAGCAGCATGACTAGCGGGAGAGACGAGCAGTACTTC. Protein sequence: CASSMTSGRDEQYF.

This chain's CDR3 is CASSLEGTGSGPYNEQFF. CDR3 in DNA: TGCGCCAGCAGCTTGGAGGGGACAGGGTCGGGCCCCTACAATGAGCAGTTCTTC. The J gene is TRBJ2-1, the V gene TRBV5-1; 9 bases match TRBD1. CDR3 size: 18 residues. V lost 0 bases and J lost 2; bases outside the gene matches: 9. Germline V gene lookup returns CDR1 SGHRS and CDR2 YFSETQ.

The chain uses TRBV4-2 and TRBJ1-1; 9 bases are shared with TRBD1. The CDR3 sequence is 14 residues long. Germline V gene sequence: CDR1 LGHNA, CDR2 YNFKEQ. V gave up 2 bases and J gave up 5 bases; unmatched junction bases: 3. The CDR3 reads CASSQWTGVTEAFF. CDR3 bases: TGTGCCAGCAGCCAATGGACAGGGGTAACTGAAGCTTTCTTT.

This sequence joins TRBV27 and TRBJ1-1; 8 bases match TRBD1. The CDR3 is 13 amino acids. V lost 6 bases, J lost 4 bases, and 4 bases stayed unmatched. CDR1 MNHEY and CDR2 SMNVEV come from the germline V gene (reference sequence). CDR3: CASSDRGFTEAFF. The CDR3 DNA follows: TGTGCCAGCAGCGACAGGGGTTTCACTGAAGCTTTCTTT.

The chain is built from TRBV19 and TRBJ2-7, with TRBD2 matching over 13 bases. V was clipped by 5 bases and J by 1 base; unmatched bases: 11. The CDR3 sequence is 18 residues long. Germline CDR1 LNHDA, CDR2 SQIVND (reference sequence). The CDR3 bases are TGTGCCAGTAGTCAAAGACTAGCGGGAGGTACCCCTTCCTACGAGCAGTACTTC. Residues: CASSQRLAGGTPSYEQYF.

The CDR3 DNA reads as TGTGCCAGCAGCGCCTTAGCGGAAGACGGGAAAAACATTCAGTACTTC. Translation: CASSALAEDGKNIQYF. The genes are TRBV27 and TRBJ2-4, with D possibly TRBD2 on 6 matching bases. This CDR3 has 16 amino acids. V was clipped by 6 bases and J by 4 bases, with 19 bases between them. The germline V gene has CDR1 MNHEY and CDR2 SMNVEV (reference sequence).

V gene TRBV28 combines with J gene TRBJ2-4, with D tentatively TRBD1 (6 bases). Germline-derived CDR1 and CDR2 are MDHEN and SYDVKM. Trimming left V 6 bases short and J 8 bases short, with 23 bases between. The CDR3 covers 16 residues. CDR3 residues: CASSPSGQGSMDIQYF. CDR3 DNA: TGTGCCAGCAGCCCGTCGGGCCAGGGGAGTATGGACATTCAGTACTTC.

A single count supports this clone. This chain joins TRBV27 and TRBJ1-1; 11 nucleotides agree with TRBD1. This CDR3 has 17 amino acids. V dropped 6 bases and J dropped 2; count of bases not matched to a gene: 11. Germline CDR1 MNHEY, CDR2 SMNVEV (reference sequence). CDR3 sequence: CASSLVGTGGINTEAFF. As DNA, the CDR3 is TGTGCCAGCAGCCTCGTAGGGACAGGGGGGATAAACACTGAAGCTTTCTTT.

The genes are TRBV18 and TRBJ1-5, with no clear D. The V and J ends lost 1 base and 9 bases respectively, with 16 bases between them. The CDR3 has 15 residues. CDR1 KGHSH and CDR2 LQKENI come from the germline V gene. In DNA form, the CDR3 reads TGTGCCAGCTCACCACATATCGGGGAAGAAGCGCCCCAGCATTTT. Protein sequence: CASSPHIGEEAPQHF.

The chain is built from TRBV2 and TRBJ1-1; the D gene is possibly TRBD1 (6 bases). The V gene lost 6 bases and the J gene lost 0 bases, with 17 bases spanning the gap. This CDR3 spans 16 amino acids. Germline V gene lookup returns CDR1 SNHLY and CDR2 FYNNEI. The chain's CDR3 is CASRGALTPMNTEAFF. The CDR3 DNA reads TGTGCCAGCAGGGGGGCCTTAACTCCTATGAACACTGAAGCTTTCTTT.

The chain is built from TRBV5-6 and TRBJ2-7; 7 bases match TRBD2. The CDR3 contains 14 residues. Germline CDR1 reads SGHDT; CDR2 reads YYEEEE. V lost 0 bases to trimming and J lost 5 bases; unmatched junction nucleotides: 5. The CDR3 region has the DNA TGTGCCAGCAGCTTGGGCGGGAGACTGGACGAGCAGTACTTC. Translation: CASSLGGRLDEQYF.

The chain joins TRBV7-9 to TRBJ2-7; possibly TRBD1 for D (6 bases). V dropped 5 bases and J dropped 2 bases, with 16 bases sitting between them. The CDR3 contains 15 residues. From germline, CDR1 is SEHNR and CDR2 FQNEAQ (reference sequence). CDR3 coding DNA: TGTGCCAGCAGCCCGCGAGGGGACAACCCCTACGAGCAGTACTTC. Translation gives CASSPRGDNPYEQYF. The whole variable domain, remainder taken from reference TRBV7-9 and TRBJ2-7, is DTGVSQNPRHKITKRGQNVTFRCDPISEHNRLYWYRQTLGQGPEFLTYFQNEAQLEKSRLLSDRFSAERPKGSFSTLEIQRTEQGDSAMYLCASSPRGDNPYEQYFGPGTRLTVT.

With regard to this clone: At one end, the junction sequence differs from germline, possibly due to a read error. V and J are TRBV9 and TRBJ2-3; D is possibly TRBD1 (6 bases). This CDR3 is 13 amino acids long. Germline V gene lookup returns CDR1 SGDLS and CDR2 YYNGEE. CDR3 amino acids: CASSSPPTGTRLF. Here the CDR3 DNA reads TGTGCCAGCAGCTCGCCCCCAACCGGGACACGGCTTTTT.

V and J are TRBV5-4 and TRBJ2-1; 7 bases align to TRBD2. The J segment lost 0 bases and the V segment lost 1 base, leaving 1 base of the junction unmatched. The CDR3 is made up of 15 amino acids. CDR1 SGHNT and CDR2 YYREEE come from the germline V gene (reference sequence). The CDR3 coding sequence is TGTGCCAGCAGCTTGCCGGGGGGCTCCTACAATGAGCAGTTCTTC. Amino acids: CASSLPGGSYNEQFF.

This chain joins TRBV14 and TRBJ2-1, with 9 bases that match TRBD2. V lost 0 bases, J lost 6 bases, and 9 bases stayed unmatched. Per germline, CDR1 SGHDN and CDR2 FVKESK. The CDR3 has 17 amino acids. CDR3 DNA sequence: TGTGCCAGCAGCCAAGATCAACCCCTAGCGGGATCCAATGAGCAGTTCTTC. Its translation is CASSQDQPLAGSNEQFF.

The rearrangement joins TRBV19 to TRBJ1-2; D not certain. The CDR3 length is 15 residues. V was trimmed by 5 bases and J by 8 bases, leaving 21 bases between them. The germline V gene encodes CDR1 LNHDA and CDR2 SQIVND (reference sequence). The CDR3 is CASSPGSRPVGGYTF. CDR3 nucleotides: TGTGCCAGTAGTCCCGGGAGCAGGCCGGTGGGAGGCTACACCTTC.

V and J are TRBV7-9 and TRBJ2-7; possibly TRBD1 for D (6 bases). V was clipped by 1 base and J by 5 bases, with 15 bases between them. CDR1 is SEHNR, CDR2 FQNEAQ, per germline (reference sequence). This CDR3 spans 15 amino acids. In DNA form, the CDR3 reads TGTGCCAGCAGCTTAGGCCTGACAGGAGGCGACGAGCAGTACTTC. Its translation is CASSLGLTGGDEQYF.

The chain uses TRBV18 and TRBJ1-1, with D hard to call. The V gene's germline CDR1 is KGHSH and CDR2 LQKENI. Trimming shortened V by 3 bases and J by 2 bases, and 13 bases separated the two germline ends. The CDR3 consists of 15 residues. CDR3 sequence reads: CASSPGRTLNTEAFF. Written as DNA, the CDR3 is TGTGCCAGCTCACCTGGACGGACTCTTAACACTGAAGCTTTCTTT.

The V and J genes are TRBV5-1 and TRBJ1-2; 11 bases agree with TRBD1. V lost 4 bases and J lost 3; bases outside the gene matches: 11. The CDR3 has 17 amino acids. CDR1 is SGHRS, CDR2 YFSETQ, per germline. CDR3 loop: CASSGGTGGRYDYGYTF. CDR3 bases: TGCGCCAGCAGCGGAGGGACAGGGGGGCGTTATGACTATGGCTACACCTTC.

This clone has more than one count but fewer than ten. The chain couples TRBV5-1 to TRBJ1-2, with D perhaps TRBD1 (5 bases). V was cut by 0 bases and J by 8 bases, with 14 bases left in between. From germline, CDR1 is SGHRS and CDR2 YFSETQ. The CDR3 has 14 amino acids. In nucleotides, the CDR3 is TGCGCCAGCAGCTTGGGATCTGGGGCTGACGGCTACACCTTC. This gives the protein CASSLGSGADGYTF.